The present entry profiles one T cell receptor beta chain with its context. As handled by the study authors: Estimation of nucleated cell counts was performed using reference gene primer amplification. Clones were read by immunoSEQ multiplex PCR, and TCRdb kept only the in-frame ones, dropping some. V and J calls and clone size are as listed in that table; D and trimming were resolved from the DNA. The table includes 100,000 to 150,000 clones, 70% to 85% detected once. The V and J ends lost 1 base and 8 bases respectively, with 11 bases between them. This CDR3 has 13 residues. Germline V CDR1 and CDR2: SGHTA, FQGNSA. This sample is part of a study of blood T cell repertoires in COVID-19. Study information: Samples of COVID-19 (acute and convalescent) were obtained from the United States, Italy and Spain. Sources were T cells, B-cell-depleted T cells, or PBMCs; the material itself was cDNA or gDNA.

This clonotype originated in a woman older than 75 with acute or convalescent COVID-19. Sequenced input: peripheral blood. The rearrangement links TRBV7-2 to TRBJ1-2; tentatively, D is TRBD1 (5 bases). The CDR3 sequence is CASSLGRAEGYTF. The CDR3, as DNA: TGTGCCAGCAGCTTAGGCAGGGCCGAGGGCTACACCTTC.